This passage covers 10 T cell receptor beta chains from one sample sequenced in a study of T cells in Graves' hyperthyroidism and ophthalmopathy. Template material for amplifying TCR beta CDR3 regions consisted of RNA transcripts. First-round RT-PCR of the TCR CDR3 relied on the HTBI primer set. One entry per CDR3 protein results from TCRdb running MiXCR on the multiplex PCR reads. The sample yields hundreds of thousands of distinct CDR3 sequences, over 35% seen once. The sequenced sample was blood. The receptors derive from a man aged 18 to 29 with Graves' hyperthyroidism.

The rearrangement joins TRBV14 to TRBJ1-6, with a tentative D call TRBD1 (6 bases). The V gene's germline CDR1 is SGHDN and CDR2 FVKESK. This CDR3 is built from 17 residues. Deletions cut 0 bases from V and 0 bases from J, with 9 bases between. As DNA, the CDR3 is TGTGCCAGCAGCCAAGAAACAGGGAGCTCCTATAATTCACCCCTCCACTTT. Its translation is CASSQETGSSYNSPLHF.

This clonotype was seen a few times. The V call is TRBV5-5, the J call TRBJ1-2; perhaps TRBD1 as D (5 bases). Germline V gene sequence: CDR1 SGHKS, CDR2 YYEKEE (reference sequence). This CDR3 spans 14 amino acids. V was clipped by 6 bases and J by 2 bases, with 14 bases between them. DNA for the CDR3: TGTGCCAGCACGGGGCGCGAGCTAAACTATGGCTACACCTTC. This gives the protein CASTGRELNYGYTF.

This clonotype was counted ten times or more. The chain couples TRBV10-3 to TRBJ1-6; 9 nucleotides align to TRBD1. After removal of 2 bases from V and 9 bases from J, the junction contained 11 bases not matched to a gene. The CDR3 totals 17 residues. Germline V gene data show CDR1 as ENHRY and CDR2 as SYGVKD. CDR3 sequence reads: CAISESRTQGAGSPLHF. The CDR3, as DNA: TGTGCCATCAGTGAGAGTAGGACACAGGGGGCGGGTTCACCCCTCCACTTT.

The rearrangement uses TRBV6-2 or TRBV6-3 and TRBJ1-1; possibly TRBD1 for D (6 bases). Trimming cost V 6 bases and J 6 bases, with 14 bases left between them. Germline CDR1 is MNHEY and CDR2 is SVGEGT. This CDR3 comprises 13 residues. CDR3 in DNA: TGTGCCAGCAGCCACAGGGAGCGACCTGAAGCTTTCTTT. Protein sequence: CASSHRERPEAFF.

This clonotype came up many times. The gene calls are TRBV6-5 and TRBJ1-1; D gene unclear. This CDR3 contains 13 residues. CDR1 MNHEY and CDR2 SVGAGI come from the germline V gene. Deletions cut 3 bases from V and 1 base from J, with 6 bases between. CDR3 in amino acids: CASSYSRNTEAFF. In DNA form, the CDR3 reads TGTGCCAGCAGTTATTCTCGGAACACTGAAGCTTTCTTT.

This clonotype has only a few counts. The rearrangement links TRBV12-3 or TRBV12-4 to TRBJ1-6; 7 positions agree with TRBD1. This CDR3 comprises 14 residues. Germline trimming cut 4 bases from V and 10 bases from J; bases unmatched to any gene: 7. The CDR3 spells CASSYQGGSSPLHF. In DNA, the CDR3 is TGTGCCAGCAGTTATCAGGGGGGAAGCTCACCCCTCCACTTT.

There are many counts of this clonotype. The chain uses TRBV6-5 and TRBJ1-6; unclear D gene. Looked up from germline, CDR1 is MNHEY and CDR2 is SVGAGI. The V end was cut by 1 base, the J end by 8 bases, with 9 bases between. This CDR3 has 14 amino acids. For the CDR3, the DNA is TGTGCCAGCAGTTACTTGGGGAGGGATTCACCCCTCCACTTT. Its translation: CASSYLGRDSPLHF.

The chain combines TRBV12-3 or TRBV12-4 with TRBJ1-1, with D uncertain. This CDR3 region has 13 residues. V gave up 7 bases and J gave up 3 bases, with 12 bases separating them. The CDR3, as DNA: TGTGCCAGCACCATTCTCCGGGACACTGAAGCTTTCTTT. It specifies CASTILRDTEAFF.

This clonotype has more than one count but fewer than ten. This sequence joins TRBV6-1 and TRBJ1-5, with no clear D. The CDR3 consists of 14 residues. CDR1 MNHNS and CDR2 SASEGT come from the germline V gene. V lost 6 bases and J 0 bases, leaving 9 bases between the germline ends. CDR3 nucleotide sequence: TGTGCCAGCAGGGGCCCTTATAGCAATCAGCCCCAGCATTTT. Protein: CASRGPYSNQPQHF.

The CDR3 sequence: CASSMGQASNQPQHF. In DNA form, the CDR3 reads TGTGCCAGCAGTATGGGGCAGGCTAGCAATCAGCCCCAGCATTTT. The chain joins TRBV5-5 to TRBJ1-5; D perhaps matches TRBD1 (5 bases). The V gene's germline CDR1 is SGHKS and CDR2 YYEKEE (reference sequence). Trimming removed 5 bases at V and 0 bases at J, with 12 bases between. CDR3 length: 15 amino acids.